Described below is a single T cell receptor beta chain sequence and its context. Its antigen remains unknown. These data come from a study of beta chain features in type 1 diabetes. Study-wide results and caveats: In every one of the four CD4+ subsets, TCRB CDR3s were moderately but significantly shorter in Type 1 diabetes patients. Naive, central memory and Treg TCRB repertoires appeared more alike in patients than in healthy donors.

Trimming took 5 bases from V and 5 from J; bases not matched to a gene: 8. The CDR3 is 14 amino acids. Germline V gene lookup returns CDR1 SEHNR and CDR2 FQNEAQ (reference sequence). Sequenced material consisted of expressed TCRB transcripts (all of the isolated RNA was reverse transcribed). Some clones are missing from TCRdb's copy, which holds only in-frame ones; the method was immunoSEQ multiplex PCR. Here the sample spans 60,000 or so clones, around 50% being singletons. Material: Tregs from blood. The source is a woman aged 40 to 49 with type 1 diabetes. The rearrangement uses TRBV7-9 and TRBJ2-5, with 7 bases aligning to TRBD2. The CDR3 sequence is CASSRAGLGETQYF. CDR3 nucleotide sequence: TGTGCCAGCAGCCGAGCGGGGCTGGGTGAGACCCAGTACTTC.